These 7 T cell receptor beta chains were sequenced from one sample in a study of T-cell reconstitution after alpha-beta-depleted transplantation in children. Unique molecular identifiers tagged the TCRbeta library. TCRdb re-called the PCR reads with MiXCR, one entry per CDR3 protein. The table lists fewer than 120,000 distinct CDR3 sequences, around 10% of them singletons. This sample comprised PBMCs from the stem cell graft donor, obtained from the stem cell graft. The receptor source for this set is a human donor who donated a stem cell graft to a child with acute lymphoblastic leukemia.

This clonotype came up many times. This chain connects TRBV18 to TRBJ2-7; 8 nucleotides line up with TRBD1. CDR1 and CDR2 from the germline V gene are KGHSH and LQKENI. Losses at the gene ends were 2 bases for V and 4 bases for J; bases not matched to a gene: 7. The CDR3 length is 15 residues. Here the CDR3 DNA reads TGTGCCAGCTCACCAGGGTCAGGGGGCGGATACGAGCAGTACTTC. Translated: CASSPGSGGGYEQYF.

The chain is built from TRBV3-1 and TRBJ2-1; 7 bases line up with TRBD1. Per germline, CDR1 LGHDT and CDR2 YNNKEL (reference sequence). Trimming cost V 5 bases and J 0 bases; bases outside gene matches: 7. The CDR3 extends over 16 amino acids. CDR3 nucleotides: TGTGCCAGCAGCTTATGGACAGGTAGCTCCTACAATGAGCAGTTCTTC. This encodes CASSLWTGSSYNEQFF.

This clonotype was detected many times. The chain combines TRBV12-3 or TRBV12-4 with TRBJ2-1; no reliable D call. CDR3 size: 13 residues. Deletions cut 3 bases from V and 7 bases from J, with 10 bases between. This CDR3 is CASSFGRENEQFF. CDR3 DNA: TGTGCCAGCAGTTTTGGAAGGGAAAATGAGCAGTTCTTC.

In its sample, this clonotype was seen many times. The chain has TRBV7-9 and TRBJ2-5, with 10 bases that match TRBD1. After removal of 5 bases from V and 4 bases from J, the junction contained 10 bases not matched to a gene. CDR1 and CDR2 (germline): SEHNR, FQNEAQ (reference sequence). This CDR3 has 16 residues. The CDR3 sequence: CASSPGDRGRAETQYF. The DNA for the CDR3 is TGTGCCAGCAGCCCCGGGGACAGGGGCAGGGCAGAGACCCAGTACTTC.

This clonotype was counted a single time. This chain links TRBV6-2 or TRBV6-3 with TRBJ1-1; D is possibly TRBD1 (5 bases). Between the trimmed V and J ends, which lost 3 bases and 2 bases, there was a span of 13 bases. The CDR3 runs 15 residues. Looked up from germline, CDR1 is MNHEY and CDR2 is SVGEGT. CDR3: CASSYLARANTEAFF. The CDR3, as DNA: TGTGCCAGCAGTTATTTGGCCAGGGCCAACACTGAAGCTTTCTTT.

This clonotype has a count of ten or more. Here the CDR3 DNA reads TGTGCCAGCAGCCAAGATCTGAACCAAGAGACCCAGTACTTC. This translates into CASSQDLNQETQYF. The V gene is TRBV14, the J gene TRBJ2-5, with D unresolved. The CDR3 is 14 residues long. Trimming cost V 0 bases and J 0 bases, with 5 bases left between them. CDR1 is SGHDN and CDR2 is FVKESK in the germline V gene.

Ten or more counts support this clonotype. The gene calls are TRBV20-1 and TRBJ1-2; D call uncertain. V gave up 2 bases and J gave up 4 bases, with 11 bases separating them. The germline CDR1 and CDR2 sequences are DFQATT and SNEGSKA (reference sequence). The CDR3 runs 13 residues. In DNA, the CDR3 is TGCAGTGCTAGACATCCCGGGAGCTATGGCTACACCTTC. Its protein is CSARHPGSYGYTF.